These 9 T cell receptor beta chains were all obtained from the same sample, sequenced in a study of blood T cell repertoires in COVID-19. The protocol was immunoSEQ multiplex PCR, while the TCRdb copy is restricted to in-frame clones and leaves out a portion. Among about 220,000 clones listed, roughly 80% were seen once. What was sequenced was PBMCs or T cells enriched from blood (not recorded which). These receptors originate from a middle-aged woman with acute COVID-19.

J is TRBJ2-7 and V is TRBV7-8; 7 nucleotides line up with TRBD1. This CDR3 region has 14 residues. V shed 5 bases and J 7 bases; nucleotides not matched to a gene: 11. Germline CDR1 reads SGHVS; CDR2 reads FQNEAQ. Here the CDR3 reads CASSPGEGAREQYF. DNA of the CDR3: TGTGCCAGCAGCCCCGGTGAGGGGGCGCGGGAGCAGTACTTC.

The V gene is TRBV6-5, the J gene TRBJ2-7, with D possibly being TRBD1 (5 bases). In germline, CDR1 is MNHEY, CDR2 SVGAGI. Deletions cut 5 bases from V and 2 bases from J, with 13 bases between. The CDR3 spans 14 residues. In DNA, the CDR3 is TGTGCCAGCAGTCTCGACAGCCTAACCTACGAGCAGTACTTC. The encoded protein is CASSLDSLTYEQYF.

CDR3 DNA: TGTGCCTGGCCACGGACCAGGGTGAGTCAGCCCCAGCATTTT. Translating it yields CAWPRTRVSQPQHF. J is TRBJ1-5 and V is TRBV30, with D possibly matching TRBD1 (5 bases). Germline V gene lookup returns CDR1 GTSNPN and CDR2 SVGIG (reference sequence). V lost 5 bases to trimming and J lost 6 bases, with 17 bases between them. The CDR3 spans 14 residues.

This clone was found once. In nucleotides, the CDR3 is TGTGCCAGCAGCTTCCCCGGGACTAGCCCCACAGATACGCAGTATTTT. Translated: CASSFPGTSPTDTQYF. The chain joins TRBV7-2 to TRBJ2-3; 9 positions match TRBD2. CDR1 is SGHTA and CDR2 is FQGNSA in the germline V gene. This CDR3 comprises 16 residues. With V trimmed by 3 bases and J by 2 bases, 6 bases remained unmatched.

This rearrangement joins TRBV9 to TRBJ1-2; the D is unclear. Per germline, CDR1 SGDLS and CDR2 YYNGEE. The CDR3 is 15 residues long. V lost 3 bases and J lost 6, with 18 bases in between. CDR3 sequence reads: CASSALGLSEDGYTF. In DNA form, the CDR3 reads TGTGCCAGCAGCGCCCTAGGACTCTCCGAGGATGGCTACACCTTC.

The J gene is TRBJ1-6, the V gene TRBV6-5; D gene unclear. V was clipped by 2 bases and J by 14 bases, with 10 bases between them. Germline assignment: CDR1 MNHEY and CDR2 SVGAGI. The CDR3 consists of 12 residues. The CDR3 coding sequence is TGTGCCAGCAGTTACAGGAGGGAGTCCCTCCACTTT. Protein product: CASSYRRESLHF.

The CDR3 sequence: CASSYREWGTEAFF. CDR3 sequence (DNA): TGTGCCAGCTCGTACAGGGAATGGGGCACTGAAGCTTTCTTT. The chain carries TRBV18 and TRBJ1-1; tentative D call: TRBD1 (6 bases). Trimming shortened V by 6 bases and J by 4 bases, and 15 bases separated the two germline ends. This CDR3 has 14 amino acids. Germline CDR1 is KGHSH and CDR2 is LQKENI.

The gene calls are TRBV20-1 and TRBJ2-3; D is unclear. The CDR3 sequence is 11 residues long. Between the trimmed V and J ends, which lost 6 bases and 4 bases, there was a span of 8 bases. The V gene's germline CDR1 is DFQATT and CDR2 SNEGSKA (reference sequence). The CDR3 coding sequence is TGCAGTGCAAACTCCGCAGATACGCAGTATTTT. Translated, it gives CSANSADTQYF.

The chain has TRBV7-3 and TRBJ2-1, with TRBD2 matching over 11 bases. Per germline, CDR1 SGHTA and CDR2 FQGTGA. Germline trimming cut 3 bases from V and 6 bases from J; bases unmatched to any gene: 4. This CDR3 has 15 residues. The CDR3 DNA follows: TGTGCCAGCAGCTTTACGACTAGCGGGATCAATGAGCAGTTCTTC. Amino acid sequence: CASSFTTSGINEQFF.